This TCR beta chain came from a study of CD8 T cells in Susac syndrome. Study at large: At blood draw, Susac syndrome patients were therapy-naive, on corticosteroids, or on intravenous immunoglobulin alone.

The authors reverse transcribed about 0.45 to 1 ug RNA with random hexamers. Amplification of TCR beta CDR3 by immunoSEQ multiplex PCR spanned 54 Vbeta and 13 Jbeta. TCRdb reanalysed the immunoSEQ multiplex PCR reads using MiXCR and keeps one entry per CDR3 protein. The table shows around 190,000 distinct CDR3 sequences, with approximately 94% occurring only once. CD8+ and CD4+ T cells circulating in blood were sequenced for TCR beta. The patients with Susac syndrome were individuals who fulfilled the recently defined diagnostic criteria for disease that was either definite or probable. The CDR3 sequence is 15 residues long. Trimming at V came to 6 bases and at J to 5 bases, leaving 6 bases not matched to a gene. The germline V gene encodes CDR1 MNHNY and CDR2 SVGAGI (reference sequence).

The sequence came from a human donor with Susac syndrome. Sequencing used CD4+ T cells from PBMCs. This chain uses TRBV6-6 with TRBJ2-2; 10 bases align to TRBD1. CDR3 loop: CASSPGQGPTGELFF. The CDR3 region has the DNA TGTGCCAGCAGCCCGGGACAGGGGCCTACCGGGGAGCTGTTTTTT.